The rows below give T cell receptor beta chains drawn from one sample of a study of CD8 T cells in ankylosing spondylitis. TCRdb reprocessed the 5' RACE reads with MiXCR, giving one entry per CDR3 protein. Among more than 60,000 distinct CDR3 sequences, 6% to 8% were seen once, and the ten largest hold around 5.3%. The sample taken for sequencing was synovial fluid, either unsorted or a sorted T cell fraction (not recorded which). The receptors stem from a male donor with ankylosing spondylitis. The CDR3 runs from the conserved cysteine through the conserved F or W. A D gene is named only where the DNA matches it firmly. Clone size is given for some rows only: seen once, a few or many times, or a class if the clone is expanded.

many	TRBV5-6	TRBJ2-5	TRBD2	CASSLFREGETQYF	TGTGCCAGCAGCTTGTTCAGGGAGGGAGAGACCCAGTACTTC
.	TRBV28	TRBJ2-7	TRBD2	CASSLWAGVNAEQYF	TGTGCCAGCAGTTTGTGGGCGGGAGTAAACGCCGAGCAGTACTTC
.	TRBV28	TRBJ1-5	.	CASSFRPGGYQPQHF	TGTGCCAGCAGTTTCCGCCCGGGAGGGTATCAGCCCCAGCATTTT
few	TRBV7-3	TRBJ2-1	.	CASSGMAGFLNEQFF	TGTGCCAGCAGCGGAATGGCGGGGTTTCTCAATGAGCAGTTCTTC
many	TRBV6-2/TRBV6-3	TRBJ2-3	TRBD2	CASGGTTLGDTQYF	TGTGCCAGCGGGGGGACTACTTTAGGAGATACGCAGTATTTT
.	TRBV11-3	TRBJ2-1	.	CASSPRAGNLGEQFF	TGTGCCAGCAGCCCGAGGGCGGGGAATCTTGGTGAGCAGTTCTTC
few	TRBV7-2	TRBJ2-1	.	CASSLTVAYNEQFF	TGTGCCAGCAGCTTGACGGTCGCCTACAATGAGCAGTTCTTC
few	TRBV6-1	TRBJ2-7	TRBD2	CASSEEGSGRSNEQYF	TGTGCCAGCAGTGAAGAAGGTAGCGGGAGGTCAAACGAGCAGTACTTC
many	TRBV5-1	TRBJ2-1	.	CASMPEPGSPYNEQFF	TGCGCCAGCATGCCAGAACCGGGGTCACCCTACAATGAGCAGTTCTTC
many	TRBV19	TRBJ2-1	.	CASSISLGWGHNEQFF	TGTGCCAGTAGTATATCATTGGGGTGGGGACACAATGAGCAGTTCTTC
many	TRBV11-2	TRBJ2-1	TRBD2	CASSLAGTRGNEQFF	TGTGCCAGCAGCTTAGCCGGGACTAGAGGGAATGAGCAGTTCTTC
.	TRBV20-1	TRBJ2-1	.	CSANFGPASYNEQFF	TGCAGTGCTAATTTCGGACCGGCCTCCTACAATGAGCAGTTCTTC
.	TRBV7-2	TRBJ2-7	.	CASSHAAGYEQYF	TGTGCCAGCAGTCATGCGGCTGGCTACGAGCAGTACTTC
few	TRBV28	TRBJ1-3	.	CASSFRRRGASGNTIYF	TGTGCCAGCAGTTTTAGGCGCAGGGGCGCGTCCGGAAACACCATATATTTT
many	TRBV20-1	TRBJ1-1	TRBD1	CSAKTGVLGKAFF	TGCAGTGCTAAGACAGGGGTTTTGGGGAAAGCTTTCTTT
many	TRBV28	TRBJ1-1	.	CASTGGGGEAFF	TGTGCCAGCACCGGGGGGGGGGGTGAAGCTTTCTTT
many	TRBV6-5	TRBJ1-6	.	CASSSVPRESPLHF	TGTGCCAGCAGTTCCGTGCCTCGGGAGTCACCCCTCCACTTT
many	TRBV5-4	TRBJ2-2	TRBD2	CASSLVRGLAGRWGSTGELFF	TGTGCCAGCAGCTTGGTCCGAGGCCTAGCGGGACGATGGGGGAGTACCGGGGAGCTGTTTTTT
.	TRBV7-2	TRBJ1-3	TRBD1	CASSPTGRGNTIYF	TGTGCCAGCAGCCCGACAGGGAGAGGAAACACCATATATTTT
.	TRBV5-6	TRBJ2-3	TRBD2	CASSLFGLVATDTQYF	TGTGCCAGCAGCTTGTTTGGACTAGTGGCCACAGATACGCAGTATTTT
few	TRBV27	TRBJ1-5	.	CASSLSGGPQHF	TGTGCCAGCAGTTTATCAGGGGGTCCCCAGCATTTT
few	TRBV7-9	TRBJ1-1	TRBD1	CASSLGDRDNTEAFF	TGTGCCAGCAGCTTAGGGGACAGAGACAACACTGAAGCTTTCTTT
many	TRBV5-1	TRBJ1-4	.	CASSFGVYNEKLFF	TGCGCCAGCAGCTTCGGGGTTTATAATGAAAAACTGTTTTTT
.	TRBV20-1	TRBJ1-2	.	CSPSGVGTNYGYTF	TGCAGTCCCAGCGGTGTAGGGACTAACTATGGCTACACCTTC
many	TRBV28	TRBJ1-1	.	CASSLGRADTEAFF	TGTGCCAGCAGTTTAGGCAGGGCAGACACTGAAGCTTTCTTT
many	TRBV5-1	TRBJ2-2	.	CASSFDSFPGELFF	TGCGCCAGCAGCTTTGACAGTTTTCCCGGGGAGCTGTTTTTT
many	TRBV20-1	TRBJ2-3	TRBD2	CSASIGLAGALPDTQYF	TGCAGTGCTAGCATTGGGCTAGCGGGAGCATTGCCAGATACGCAGTATTTT
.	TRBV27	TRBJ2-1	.	CASYKWRMGANEQFF	TGTGCCAGCTATAAGTGGCGGATGGGAGCCAATGAGCAGTTCTTC
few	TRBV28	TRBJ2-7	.	CASLSSYEQYF	TGTGCCAGCCTGTCCTCCTACGAGCAGTACTTC
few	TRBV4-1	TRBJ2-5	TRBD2	CASSQEGRLAGGQETQYF	TGCGCCAGCAGCCAGGAGGGAAGACTAGCGGGGGGCCAAGAGACCCAGTACTTC
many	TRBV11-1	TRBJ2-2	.	CASSPHDTGELFF	TGTGCCAGCAGCCCCCACGACACCGGGGAGCTGTTTTTT
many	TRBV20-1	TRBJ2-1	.	CSAGQGLSNEQFF	TGCAGTGCTGGCCAGGGGCTTAGCAATGAGCAGTTCTTC
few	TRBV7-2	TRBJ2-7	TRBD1	CASSLAPGQESYEQYF	TGTGCCAGCAGCTTAGCCCCGGGACAGGAATCCTACGAGCAGTACTTC
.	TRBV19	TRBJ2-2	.	CASSIRTGNTGELFF	TGTGCCAGTAGTATCAGAACGGGGAACACCGGGGAGCTGTTTTTT
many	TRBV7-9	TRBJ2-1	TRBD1	CASSKLGQSYNEQFF	TGTGCCAGCAGCAAACTGGGACAGAGCTACAATGAGCAGTTCTTC
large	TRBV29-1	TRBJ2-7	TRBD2	CSVKGTSGSWEQYF	TGCAGCGTTAAAGGCACTAGCGGGAGCTGGGAGCAGTACTTC
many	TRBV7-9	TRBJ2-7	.	CASSKDQHSYEQYF	TGTGCCAGCAGCAAGGACCAGCACTCCTACGAGCAGTACTTC
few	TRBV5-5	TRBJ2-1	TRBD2	CASSPDAGGFYEQFF	TGTGCCAGCAGTCCTGATGCGGGAGGGTTTTATGAGCAGTTCTTC
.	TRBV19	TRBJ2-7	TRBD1	CASSIQGAGSYEQYF	TGTGCCAGTAGTATTCAGGGGGCTGGATCCTACGAGCAGTACTTC
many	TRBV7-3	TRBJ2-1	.	CASSPHRRGDEQFF	TGTGCCAGCAGCCCCCACCGTCGGGGCGATGAGCAGTTCTTC
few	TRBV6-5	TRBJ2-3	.	CASSYSRPRHTDTQYF	TGTGCCAGCAGTTACTCGAGGCCGCGGCACACAGATACGCAGTATTTT
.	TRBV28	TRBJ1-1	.	CTFHGTAPMNTEAFF	TGTACGTTTCATGGAACAGCCCCGATGAACACTGAAGCTTTCTTT
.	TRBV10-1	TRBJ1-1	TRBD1	CASKQGAGTEAFF	TGCGCCAGCAAGCAGGGGGCAGGCACTGAAGCTTTCTTT
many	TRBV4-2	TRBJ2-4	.	CASSSGQPGENIQYF	TGTGCCAGCAGCAGCGGACAGCCGGGGGAAAACATTCAGTACTTC
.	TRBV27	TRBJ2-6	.	CASSFRQVTSGANVLTF	TGTGCCAGCAGTTTTAGGCAGGTCACCTCTGGGGCCAACGTCCTGACTTTC
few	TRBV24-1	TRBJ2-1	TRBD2	CATSEGWTSGRAKRRVEQFF	TGTGCCACCAGTGAAGGCTGGACGAGCGGGAGGGCCAAAAGGAGGGTTGAGCAGTTCTTC
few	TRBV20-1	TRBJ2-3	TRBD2	CSARAPGRTDTQYF	TGCAGTGCTAGAGCCCCCGGGAGGACAGATACGCAGTATTTT
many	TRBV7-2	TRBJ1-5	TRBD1	CASSLAWTGALLQPQHF	TGTGCCAGCAGCTTAGCGTGGACAGGGGCTTTACTTCAGCCCCAGCATTTT
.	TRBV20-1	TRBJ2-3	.	CSASGRGRLATSTDTQYF	TGCAGTGCTAGCGGCCGGGGGCGGCTAGCGACTAGCACAGATACGCAGTATTTT
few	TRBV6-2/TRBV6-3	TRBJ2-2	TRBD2	CASRAPPGTSGRADTGELFF	TGTGCCAGCAGGGCACCGCCAGGGACTAGCGGGAGGGCCGACACCGGGGAGCTGTTTTTT